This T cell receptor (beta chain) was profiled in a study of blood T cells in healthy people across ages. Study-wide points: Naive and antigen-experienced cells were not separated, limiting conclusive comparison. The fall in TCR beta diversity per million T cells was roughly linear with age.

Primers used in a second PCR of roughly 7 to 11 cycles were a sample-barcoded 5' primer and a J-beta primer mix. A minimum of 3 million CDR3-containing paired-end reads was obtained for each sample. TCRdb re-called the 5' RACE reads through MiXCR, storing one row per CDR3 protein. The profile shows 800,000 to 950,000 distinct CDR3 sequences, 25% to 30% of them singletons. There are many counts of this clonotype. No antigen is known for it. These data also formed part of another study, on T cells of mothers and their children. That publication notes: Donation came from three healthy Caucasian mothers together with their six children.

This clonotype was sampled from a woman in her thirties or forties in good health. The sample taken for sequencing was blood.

The CDR3 here is CSAETGENSYNEQFF. CDR3 nucleotide sequence: TGCAGCGCAGAGACAGGGGAGAACTCCTACAATGAGCAGTTCTTC. J is TRBJ2-1 and V is TRBV29-1, with 8 bases identical to TRBD1. J gave up 0 bases and V 7 bases, and 8 bases lay outside the gene matches. The germline gives CDR1 SQVTM, CDR2 ANQGSEA. The CDR3 contains 15 residues.